This T cell receptor beta chain was sequenced in a study of blood T cells in healthy people across ages. Notes on this clonotype: The antigen is undetermined.

The authors ran a second PCR of roughly 6 to 11 cycles using a sample-barcoded 5' primer and a J-beta primer mix. Each cDNA molecule, via a template-switch adaptor with 12 random nucleotides, was tagged. TCRdb re-analysed the 5' RACE reads in MiXCR, keeping a single row per CDR3 protein. The sample lists over 950,000 distinct CDR3 sequences, 51% occurring once. Study-level findings and limits: Age showed a roughly linear inverse relationship with TCR beta diversity per million T cells.

Germline-derived CDR1 and CDR2 are SGDLS and YYNGEE. The CDR3 has 16 amino acids. V was shortened by 3 bases and J by 1 base, with 14 bases between the two germline ends. Donors ranged from about 6 to 95 years old and were healthy Caucasians in Russia. Per sample, no less than 5 micrograms of total RNA were extracted. The chain links TRBV9 to TRBJ2-1; a weak D match, TRBD2 (6 bases). Specimen: blood. The receptor comes from an older woman in good health. The CDR3 loop reads CASSELAAVSYNEQFF. CDR3 in DNA: TGTGCCAGCAGCGAACTAGCCGCCGTGTCCTACAATGAGCAGTTCTTC.